This T cell receptor beta chain was retrieved from a study of response to subunit inactivated influenza vaccine. Study-wide points: Authors suggested seasonal influenza vaccinations each recruit few new T cells.

One entry per CDR3 protein, called by TCRdb with MiXCR from the RT-PCR reads. This table has approximately 500,000 distinct CDR3 sequences, around 13% appearing once. A word on this clonotype: Its specificity is unknown.

There are 14 residues in the CDR3. CDR1 is SEHNR and CDR2 is FQNEAQ in the germline V gene (reference sequence). V shed 3 bases, J shed 9 bases, and the junction held 4 bases outside the gene matches. The sample here was PBMCs from blood, taken 11 to 12 days after vaccination. This sequence originates from a man between 50 and 59 years old who received an inactivated influenza vaccine. The rearrangement uses TRBV7-9 and TRBJ2-1; 11 nucleotides line up with TRBD1. This CDR3 reads CASSLGQGEGEQFF. Here the CDR3 DNA reads TGTGCCAGCAGCTTGGGACAGGGGGAGGGTGAGCAGTTCTTC.